These T cell receptor beta chains were read from a single sample in a study of lymphopenia after photon versus proton radiotherapy. Libraries were prepared by immunoSEQ multiplex PCR; TCRdb keeps only in-frame clonotypes and omits some of them. The sample includes tens of thousands of clones, around 84% seen only once; the top ten take just over 2%. This specimen was peripheral blood, taken from a patient treated with proton-based radiotherapy. These TCRs come from a man in his sixties with pancreatic cancer. Each CDR3 is given with its conserved first and last residue. A D gene is named only where the DNA matches it firmly. Part of the rows lack a size; the others show once, few, many or a class for expanded clones.

TGTGCCAGCAGCGTAGCGGGGTTGGCAGGGGATGGCTACACCTTC | CASSVAGLAGDGYTF | TRBV9 | NA | few | TRBJ1-2
TGTGCCTGGAGTCAGGGACCTTTGAGCAATCAGCCCCAGCATTTT | CAWSQGPLSNQPQHF | TRBV30 | NA | NA | TRBJ1-5
TGTGCCAGCAGATTAGGGTTGGACTCTGGAAACACCATATATTTT | CASRLGLDSGNTIYF | TRBV27 | NA | NA | TRBJ1-3
TGTGCCAGCAGCTTACAGGGCTACACCGGGGAGCTGTTTTTT | CASSLQGYTGELFF | TRBV7-9 | NA | NA | TRBJ2-2
TGTGCCAGCAGTGACAGAGCCAAAAACATTCAGTACTTC | CASSDRAKNIQYF | TRBV6-1 | NA | NA | TRBJ2-4
TGTGCCAGCAGTTCCTCGGGACAGGGAGACGAAAAACTGTTTTTT | CASSSSGQGDEKLFF | TRBV28 | TRBD1 | NA | TRBJ1-4
TGTGCCAGCAGTTCAAATTGGGGGAGTGAAAAACTGTTTTTT | CASSSNWGSEKLFF | TRBV28 | NA | NA | TRBJ1-4
TGTGCCAGCAGCGAATACAAGCGGACTAGCGGACGCTCTGGGGCCAACGTCCTGACTTTC | CASSEYKRTSGRSGANVLTF | TRBV13 | TRBD2 | NA | TRBJ2-6
TGTGCCAGTACCAGGGGTTTGCGCACCGGGGAGCTGTTTTTT | CASTRGLRTGELFF | TRBV19 | NA | NA | TRBJ2-2
TGTGCCAGCAGTGTATACAGCGGCTCCTACAATGAGCAGTTCTTC | CASSVYSGSYNEQFF | TRBV28 | NA | few | TRBJ2-1
TGTGCCAGCAGCATGGGACCCTCGGGGTACGAGCAGTACTTC | CASSMGPSGYEQYF | TRBV5-5 | NA | NA | TRBJ2-7
TGTGCCAGCAGCGTCGTGGGGCAGGGAAACACTGAAGCTTTCTTT | CASSVVGQGNTEAFF | TRBV9 | NA | NA | TRBJ1-1
TGCGCCAGCAGCTTGGGACAGGGCGCTGAAGCTTTCTTT | CASSLGQGAEAFF | TRBV5-1 | TRBD1 | NA | TRBJ1-1
TGTGCCAGCAGTTTGCCTCTCGGGGCCCAAGGTGGTGGCTACACCTTC | CASSLPLGAQGGGYTF | TRBV28 | NA | NA | TRBJ1-2
TGTGCCAGCAGTTTAGAGATTCAGCCCCAGCATTTT | CASSLEIQPQHF | TRBV28 | NA | NA | TRBJ1-5
TGTGCCAGCAGCCACCCACAGGGTGCATACGAGCAGTACTTC | CASSHPQGAYEQYF | TRBV5-6 | NA | NA | TRBJ2-7
TGTGCCAGCACCCCAGGTGCCACAAACAATGAGCAGTTCTTC | CASTPGATNNEQFF | TRBV28 | NA | NA | TRBJ2-1
TGTGCCAGCAGCCACATAGGGGGGGAAGCTTTCTTT | CASSHIGGEAFF | TRBV7-3 | NA | NA | TRBJ1-1
TGTGCCAGCAGCCCGATGACTGGACACATTCAGTACTTC | CASSPMTGHIQYF | TRBV7-8 | NA | NA | TRBJ2-4
TGTGCCAGCAGCTTAGATGGGGGTAACCAAGAGACCCAGTACTTC | CASSLDGGNQETQYF | TRBV11-2 | NA | NA | TRBJ2-5
TGCGCCAGCAGTGAGACTAACGGGGTTTTCGGTGAGCAGTTCTTC | CASSETNGVFGEQFF | TRBV10-1 | NA | NA | TRBJ2-1
TGTGCCAGCTCACCCCTCGGGGACAATGAGCAGTTCTTC | CASSPLGDNEQFF | TRBV25-1 | NA | NA | TRBJ2-1
TGTGCCCGCAGTTCCCCGGACAGGAACACTGAAGCTTTCTTT | CARSSPDRNTEAFF | TRBV28 | NA | NA | TRBJ1-1
TGTGCCAGCAGTTCCCACTCTGGGGGCAATCAGCCCCAGCATTTT | CASSSHSGGNQPQHF | TRBV28 | NA | NA | TRBJ1-5
TGTGCCAGCCTACTTGGCACTGAAGCTTTCTTT | CASLLGTEAFF | TRBV27 | NA | few | TRBJ1-1
TGCGCCAGCAGCCAAAGGATATTAGTGGGGCTAGCGGGAAATGAGCAGTTCTTC | CASSQRILVGLAGNEQFF | TRBV4-3 | TRBD2 | NA | TRBJ2-1
TGTGCCAGCAGTAGGACAGGGGACGGGAAAGAGACCCAGTACTTC | CASSRTGDGKETQYF | TRBV6-4 | TRBD1 | NA | TRBJ2-5
TGCGCCAGCAGCTTGCTTGGCTCTAATGAGCAGTTCTTC | CASSLLGSNEQFF | TRBV5-1 | NA | NA | TRBJ2-1
TGCGCCAGCAGCCAAGATAGAACAGGGGCATGGAATGAGCAGTTCTTC | CASSQDRTGAWNEQFF | TRBV4-1 | TRBD1 | NA | TRBJ2-1
TGTGCCAGCAGCTTACTAGTCCCGGTTGGGACGGGGAACACCGGGGAGCTGTTTTTT | CASSLLVPVGTGNTGELFF | TRBV7-6 | NA | NA | TRBJ2-2
TGCGCCAGCAGCCAGCTACCGGGATACCAGGGAAACACCATATATTTT | CASSQLPGYQGNTIYF | TRBV4-1 | NA | NA | TRBJ1-3
TGTGCCAGCAGTGTTGAACTTAGAACATTCTTT | CASSVELRTFF | TRBV2 | NA | NA | TRBJ1-1
TGTGCCAGCAGCCCGGGACAGGGGGCTTACGAGCAGTACTTC | CASSPGQGAYEQYF | TRBV7-9 | TRBD1 | NA | TRBJ2-7
TGTGCCAGCAGTTTTCTCTCAAAGAATCCGCGGATGGGGGGGAACACCGGGGAGCTGTTTTTT | CASSFLSKNPRMGGNTGELFF | TRBV28 | NA | NA | TRBJ2-2
TGTGCCAGCACCCGGGGACAGGACTCTGGGGCCAACGTCCTGACTTTC | CASTRGQDSGANVLTF | TRBV9 | TRBD1 | few | TRBJ2-6
TGTGCCAGCAGCTTTGACAGGGGGCCCTACAATGAGCAGTTCTTC | CASSFDRGPYNEQFF | TRBV7-2 | TRBD1 | NA | TRBJ2-1
TGTGCCAGCAGTGAAGCGAGGACTAGCGGGACGAACTACGAGCAGTACTTC | CASSEARTSGTNYEQYF | TRBV6-1 | TRBD2 | NA | TRBJ2-7
TGTGCCAGCAGTTACCTCGACAGGGGCCCTAACTATGGCTACACCTTC | CASSYLDRGPNYGYTF | TRBV6-5 | TRBD1 | NA | TRBJ1-2
TGTGCCAGCATCGAGGACGGCTGGAACACTGAAGCTTTCTTT | CASIEDGWNTEAFF | TRBV28 | NA | NA | TRBJ1-1
TGTGCCAGCAAAAACCCCAATCAGCCCCAGCATTTT | CASKNPNQPQHF | TRBV28 | NA | NA | TRBJ1-5
TGTGCCAGCAGCGTAGATGATGAGCAGTTCTTC | CASSVDDEQFF | TRBV9 | NA | few | TRBJ2-1
TGTGCCAGCAGTGGTAATGGACAGGGGACTAATGAAAAACTGTTTTTT | CASSGNGQGTNEKLFF | TRBV28 | TRBD1 | NA | TRBJ1-4
TGTGCCACCAGCAGAGATCGGACCCAAGAGACCCAGTACTTC | CATSRDRTQETQYF | TRBV15 | NA | NA | TRBJ2-5
TGTGCCTGGAGCCATCCCAGGTGGTCGGGGGCGCCGAACTATGGCTACACCTTC | CAWSHPRWSGAPNYGYTF | TRBV30 | NA | NA | TRBJ1-2
TGTGCCAGCGGCGACAGCCAAGAGACCCAGTACTTC | CASGDSQETQYF | TRBV6-6 | NA | NA | TRBJ2-5
TGCAGCGTGTCGGGACAGAGGAGCTCCTACGAGCAGTACTTC | CSVSGQRSSYEQYF | TRBV29-1 | TRBD1 | NA | TRBJ2-7
TGTGCCAGCAGCTTGGAAGCCATCACGGGGAACACTGAAGCTTTCTTT | CASSLEAITGNTEAFF | TRBV5-4 | NA | NA | TRBJ1-1
TGTGCCAGCAGTCGGGACTCCTACAATGAGCAGTTCTTC | CASSRDSYNEQFF | TRBV6-6 | NA | NA | TRBJ2-1
TGCAGCGTTGGACAGGGAGGAGAGACCCAGTACTTC | CSVGQGGETQYF | TRBV29-1 | NA | NA | TRBJ2-5
TGCAGCGTTGGGCGGGCGGACAATGAGCAGTTCTTC | CSVGRADNEQFF | TRBV29-1 | NA | NA | TRBJ2-1
TGTGCCAGCAGCCTATCTTCCAGCCTCAATGAGCAGTTCTTC | CASSLSSSLNEQFF | TRBV7-2 | NA | NA | TRBJ2-1
TGCGCCAGCAGCCCGCCGGGACAGACAGCCAAAAACATTCAGTACTTC | CASSPPGQTAKNIQYF | TRBV5-1 | TRBD1 | few | TRBJ2-4
TGTGCCAGCAGCTTCCCAGGGGCTGGAAACACCATATATTTT | CASSFPGAGNTIYF | TRBV5-5 | NA | once | TRBJ1-3
TGTGCCAGCAGTTTCGGCACCGGGGAGCTGTTTTTT | CASSFGTGELFF | TRBV28 | NA | NA | TRBJ2-2
TGTGCCAGCAGCTTGGACACTAGCGGGAGTTTATATGAGCAGTTCTTC | CASSLDTSGSLYEQFF | TRBV11-3 | TRBD2 | NA | TRBJ2-1
TGTGCCAGTAGTATTGGGGGTGTCTACATCAATGAGCAGTTCTTC | CASSIGGVYINEQFF | TRBV19 | NA | NA | TRBJ2-1
TGTGCCAGCAGCTTACAGGGATTTGGAAACACCATATATTTT | CASSLQGFGNTIYF | TRBV7-8 | NA | NA | TRBJ1-3
TGTGCCAGCAGGGCCTCGATTACCGGGGAGCTGTTTTTT | CASRASITGELFF | TRBV2 | NA | once | TRBJ2-2